This T cell receptor (beta chain) is from a study of lymphopenia after photon versus proton radiotherapy. Notes on the study in general: Post-nadir diversity loss with photons came from oligoclonal expansion, particularly CD8+ Temra cells. Under photons, naive T cells and diversity fell while effector/memory populations rose. Only patients who died were analyzed for survival; proton advantage is unproven. Post-nadir TCR diversity decline inversely tracked overall survival among those who died.

The data were produced by immunoSEQ multiplex PCR, yet TCRdb's version contains in-frame clones alone and is incomplete. Altogether about 70,000 clones are present, about 90% being singletons, with the ten largest covering 11%. This clone was counted once. Its antigen is not identified. Germline V lookup: CDR1 LNHDA, CDR2 SQIVND (reference sequence). The CDR3 runs 15 residues. The trim removed 4 bases at V and 6 bases at J, leaving 6 bases unmatched. The sequence was obtained from a man older than 75 with esophageal cancer. The chain is built from TRBV19 and TRBJ2-1; 10 bases are shared with TRBD1. Here the sequenced sample was peripheral blood, taken from a patient treated with proton-based radiotherapy. Here the CDR3 reads CASSRGQGVSNEQFF. CDR3 coding DNA: TGTGCCAGTAGTAGAGGACAGGGGGTCAGCAATGAGCAGTTCTTC.